The 9 T cell receptor beta chains presented below share a single source sample, sequenced in a study of shared clonotypes between healthy human individuals. Repertoires were generated with immunoSEQ multiplex PCR, while TCRdb's copy carries only in-frame clones and drops some. The data contain 950,000 to 1,100,000 clones, more than 65% of them singletons. Sequencing used memory CD4+ T cells sorted from blood. Subset specified: CD45RA-negative fraction. The receptors come from a young man in good health.

This clone has more than one count but fewer than ten. The chain recombines TRBV4-1 with TRBJ2-7; D is unresolved. V was shortened by 0 bases and J by 3 bases, with 3 bases between the two germline ends. The germline V gene encodes CDR1 MGHRA and CDR2 YSYEKL. The CDR3 consists of 12 residues. Here the CDR3 DNA reads TGCGCCAGCAGCCAAGAGGGCTACGAGCAGTACTTC. Amino acid sequence: CASSQEGYEQYF.

The chain combines TRBV7-8 with TRBJ1-5, with TRBD1 matching 9 bases. The germline gives CDR1 SGHVS, CDR2 FQNEAQ. V was pared by 5 bases and J by 3 bases, with 5 bases of the junction left unmatched. The CDR3 extends over 15 amino acids. The CDR3 sequence is CASSEGQGINQPQHF. The CDR3 DNA is TGTGCCAGCAGCGAGGGACAGGGCATCAATCAGCCCCAGCATTTT.

The chain is built from TRBV9 and TRBJ2-6, with TRBD1 identical over 8 bases. Germline V CDR1 and CDR2: SGDLS, YYNGEE. The CDR3 has 18 residues. The J segment lost 0 bases and the V segment lost 0 bases, leaving 5 bases of the junction unmatched. CDR3 DNA: TGTGCCAGCAGCGTAGGGCCGGGACAGGTCTCTGGGGCCAACGTCCTGACTTTC. Translated: CASSVGPGQVSGANVLTF.

This chain connects TRBV4-3 to TRBJ2-7, with 11 bases aligning to TRBD2. With V trimmed by 0 bases and J by 5 bases, 6 bases remained unmatched. The CDR3 contains 16 residues. The germline V gene encodes CDR1 LGHNA and CDR2 YSLEER. CDR3 protein: CASSQDKASGRNEQYF. CDR3 sequence (DNA): TGCGCCAGCAGCCAAGATAAAGCTAGCGGGAGGAACGAGCAGTACTTC.

The rearrangement uses TRBV5-1 and TRBJ1-2, with a possible D match to TRBD1 (5 bases). The V and J ends lost 5 bases and 0 bases respectively, with 14 bases between them. The CDR3 totals 15 residues. Germline CDR1 reads SGHRS; CDR2 reads YFSETQ. DNA of the CDR3: TGCGCCAGCAGTTTTGGGGCAGCAACTAACTATGGCTACACCTTC. Its protein is CASSFGAATNYGYTF.

The chain is built from TRBV9 and TRBJ1-2; possibly TRBD1 for D (5 bases). V dropped 0 bases and J dropped 7 bases, with 7 bases sitting between them. This CDR3 has 12 amino acids. The V gene's germline CDR1 is SGDLS and CDR2 YYNGEE. In nucleotides, the CDR3 is TGTGCCAGCAGCGTAGGGGGGACTGGCTACACCTTC. It encodes CASSVGGTGYTF.

This clone was observed once. The gene calls are TRBV2 and TRBJ2-7; D unresolved. Germline-derived CDR1 and CDR2 are SNHLY and FYNNEI. V was trimmed by 4 bases and J by 2 bases, leaving 15 bases between them. The CDR3 runs 15 residues. The CDR3 sequence is CASSGTGTWPYEQYF. CDR3 nucleotides: TGTGCCAGCAGTGGGACGGGTACCTGGCCCTACGAGCAGTACTTC.

A word on this clone: Other nucleotide sequences in the sample specify the same CDR3. The chain employs TRBV5-1 and TRBJ2-2; no reliable D call. Germline V lookup: CDR1 SGHRS, CDR2 YFSETQ. This CDR3 is built from 14 residues. V was shortened by 3 bases and J by 4 bases, with 10 bases between the two germline ends. The CDR3 sequence: CASSSGVGTGELFF. CDR3 bases: TGCGCCAGCAGCTCTGGAGTAGGCACCGGGGAGCTGTTTTTT.

This clone has just a few counts. Other nucleotide sequences from this sample produce the same CDR3. The CDR3 sequence: CASSEARYGYTF. The DNA for the CDR3 is TGTGCCAGCAGTGAAGCGCGGTATGGCTACACCTTC. The rearrangement uses TRBV6-1 and TRBJ1-2; D call uncertain. Trimming took off 0 bases at V and 5 bases at J, with 4 bases between the two ends. CDR3 length equals 12 residues. Germline CDR1 MNHNS, CDR2 SASEGT.